A single sample gave rise to the 9 T cell receptor beta chains below, sequenced in a study of OX40 agonist ivuxolimab in advanced cancers. Clones were sequenced by immunoSEQ multiplex PCR, and TCRdb holds only the in-frame ones, with some missing. The repertoire includes more than 95,000 clones, about 90% of them detected once, and 0.79% sits in the top ten. Sequencing used CD4+ or CD8+ T cells sorted from blood, obtained in a trial of the OX40 agonist ivuxolimab. These receptor sequences come from an adult with an advanced solid tumor such as melanoma, head and neck, liver or kidney cancer.

Concerning this clone itself: The sample has other DNA sequences that encode this CDR3 too. This chain connects TRBV5-4 to TRBJ2-5; D ambiguous. The CDR3 length is 12 residues. Trimming took 0 bases from V and 0 from J, leaving 0 bases between them. Germline V gives CDR1 SGHNT, CDR2 YYREEE (reference sequence). The CDR3 region has the DNA TGTGCCAGCAGCTTGGACCAAGAGACCCAGTACTTC. Translating gives CASSLDQETQYF.

The rearrangement uses TRBV7-9 and TRBJ1-1, with no clear D. The length of the CDR3 is 14 residues. V was clipped by 5 bases and J by 7 bases, with 17 bases between them. Germline-derived CDR1 and CDR2 are SEHNR and FQNEAQ (reference sequence). DNA of the CDR3: TGTGCCAGCAGCCCCATATGGGGTTCTGATGAAGCTTTCTTT. It specifies CASSPIWGSDEAFF.

This chain connects TRBV10-3 to TRBJ1-6, with D perhaps matching TRBD1 (5 bases). The V end was cut by 10 bases, the J end by 10 bases, with 17 bases between. The germline CDR1 and CDR2 sequences are ENHRY and SYGVKD. CDR3 size: 13 residues. The CDR3 bases are TGTGCCACCGGACAAACTGAGGGATCACCCCTCCACTTT. Translating gives CATGQTEGSPLHF.

This rearrangement joins TRBV6-5 to TRBJ2-7; a weak D match, TRBD1 (5 bases). The ends were cut back, 0 bases at V and 3 bases at J, with 12 bases in the middle. Germline CDR1 is MNHEY and CDR2 is SVGAGI. The CDR3 extends over 15 amino acids. The CDR3 region has the DNA TGTGCCAGCAGTTACTCGAGGCTTCAGGGCTACGAGCAGTACTTC. Its translation: CASSYSRLQGYEQYF.

The chain couples TRBV30 to TRBJ1-3; 10 nucleotides align to TRBD1. J was trimmed by 8 bases and V by 1 base; bases with no gene match: 14. The CDR3 has 17 residues. Germline CDR1 is GTSNPN and CDR2 is SVGIG (reference sequence). The CDR3 is CAWSGGDRGVLWDTIYF. The CDR3 DNA reads TGTGCCTGGAGTGGGGGGGACAGGGGCGTTTTGTGGGACACCATATATTTT.

The V call is TRBV15, the J call TRBJ1-4; D is undetermined. This CDR3 contains 16 residues. Trimming cost V 0 bases and J 0 bases, with 8 bases left between them. The V gene's germline CDR1 is LNHNV and CDR2 YYDKDF (reference sequence). The CDR3 region has the DNA TGTGCCACCAGCAGAGATTCCCCATCAACTAATGAAAAACTGTTTTTT. Residues: CATSRDSPSTNEKLFF. Full variable domain (outside the CDR3, taken from reference TRBV15 and TRBJ1-4): DAMVIQNPRYQVTQFGKPVTLSCSQTLNHNVMYWYQQKSSQAPKLLFHYYDKDFNNEADTPDNFQSRRPNTSFCFLDIRSPGLGDTAMYLCATSRDSPSTNEKLFFGSGTQLSVL.

The chain employs TRBV28 and TRBJ2-3, with D maybe TRBD2 (5 bases). The germline V gene has CDR1 MDHEN and CDR2 SYDVKM. V was pared by 7 bases and J by 6 bases, with 8 bases between. The CDR3 covers 11 residues. CDR3 in DNA: TGTGCCAGCACGGACTGGGATACGCAGTATTTT. Residues: CASTDWDTQYF.

This clone was seen a few times. This sequence joins TRBV5-1 and TRBJ1-6; 11 nucleotides line up with TRBD1. The ends lost 4 bases at V and 11 bases at J; junction bases unmatched: 5. Germline CDR1 is SGHRS and CDR2 is YFSETQ. The CDR3 has 14 residues. The CDR3 nucleotides read TGCGCCAGCAGCAAGGGACAGGGGGAGACACCCCTCCACTTT. It specifies CASSKGQGETPLHF.

The rearrangement joins TRBV5-6 to TRBJ1-6; 10 nucleotides agree with TRBD1. Germline V CDR1 and CDR2: SGHDT, YYEEEE. The length of the CDR3 is 18 residues. V lost 1 base and J lost 10; bases outside the gene matches: 14. CDR3 in amino acids: CASSLLIGTGVRSSPLHF. CDR3 nucleotides: TGTGCCAGCAGCTTGTTAATCGGGACAGGGGTGAGGAGCTCACCCCTCCACTTT.